This T cell receptor (beta chain) was captured by sequencing in a study of T cell clonotyping in hematopoietic cell transplantation. TCRdb's copy holds only in-frame clones and misses some; the assay was immunoSEQ multiplex PCR. The sample shows 45,000 or so clones, around 83% of them seen only once. The time point was: recipient sample about 28 days before transplant, after cytoreduction. The CDR3 has 14 amino acids. Trimming cost V 0 bases and J 7 bases; bases outside gene matches: 6. Germline assignment: CDR1 GTSNPN and CDR2 SVGIG (reference sequence). The origin of this receptor is a man aged 55 to 69 with myelodysplastic syndrome. Some clones in this sample may be carry-over from other donors' samples. The material sequenced was peripheral blood mononuclear cells, taken before stem cell transplant. The chain carries TRBV30 and TRBJ2-3, with 8 bases aligning to TRBD2. CDR3 amino acids: CAWSVTGGRNTQYF. In nucleotides, the CDR3 is TGTGCCTGGAGTGTTACGGGGGGGCGAAATACGCAGTATTTT.